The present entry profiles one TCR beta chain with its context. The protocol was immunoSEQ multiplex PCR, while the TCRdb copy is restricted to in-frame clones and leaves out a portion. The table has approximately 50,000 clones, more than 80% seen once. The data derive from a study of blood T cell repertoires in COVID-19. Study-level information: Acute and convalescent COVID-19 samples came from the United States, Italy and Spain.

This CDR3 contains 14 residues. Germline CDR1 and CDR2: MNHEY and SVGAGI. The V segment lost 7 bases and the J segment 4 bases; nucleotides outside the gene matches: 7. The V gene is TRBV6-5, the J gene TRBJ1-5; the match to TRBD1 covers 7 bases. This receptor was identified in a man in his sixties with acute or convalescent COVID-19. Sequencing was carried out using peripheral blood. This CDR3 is CASTPDRANQPQHF. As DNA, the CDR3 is TGTGCCAGCACCCCCGACAGGGCGAATCAGCCCCAGCATTTT.